One T cell receptor (beta chain) is described in this entry. Its antigen is unidentified. This sample was taken from a study of regulatory and conventional T cells in RAG deficiency. Overall study findings and caveats: In Omenn syndrome, Treg and Tconv repertoires overlapped >80%.

Trimming cost V 0 bases and J 4 bases, with 14 bases left between them. The CDR3 sequence is 16 residues long. The germline gives CDR1 SGHTS, CDR2 YDEGEE. Only in-frame clones appear in the TCRdb table, and some are missing; sequencing was by immunoSEQ multiplex PCR. The table shows roughly 29,000 clones, with about 95% occurring only once. Genomic DNA came from blood conventional CD4+ T cells gated CD25-low CD127-high. The sample was also linked to a second study, of regulatory T cells. As reported in that work: The PCR used 52 TRBV and 13 TRBJ primers. Skewed V and J usage and few unique V-J pairs marked patient repertoires, most in Tregs.

J is TRBJ1-5 and V is TRBV5-8; D call uncertain. This clonotype was sampled from a human donor in good health. The source material was CD25- CD4+ T cells sorted from blood. The CDR3 reads CASSLGTYGVNQPQHF. For the CDR3, the DNA is TGTGCCAGCAGCTTGGGAACATACGGGGTTAATCAGCCCCAGCATTTT.